This T cell receptor beta chain was identified in a study of blood T cell repertoires in COVID-19. This clone was recorded a few times. Original processing notes: Cell counts per sample came from amplifying reference gene primers. Repertoires were generated with immunoSEQ multiplex PCR, while TCRdb's copy carries only in-frame clones and drops some. V, J and clone size are taken as reported in that table, and D and trimming were inferred from the DNA itself. The sample consists of 250,000 to 350,000 clones, about 84% of them appearing once. The receptor's source is a woman between 45 and 60 years old with acute or convalescent COVID-19. Sequenced material: peripheral blood.

The CDR3 protein is CASSVAGAIYNEQFF. As DNA, the CDR3 is TGTGCCAGCAGCGTAGCGGGAGCCATCTACAATGAGCAGTTCTTC. The chain has TRBV9 and TRBJ2-1; possible D gene TRBD2, 6 bases. Trimming cost V 0 bases and J 3 bases, with 10 bases left between them. The CDR3 totals 15 residues. The germline CDR1 and CDR2 sequences are SGDLS and YYNGEE.